This is a list of T cell receptor beta chains from one sample in a study of beta chain features in type 1 diabetes. Produced via immunoSEQ multiplex PCR; TCRdb's table is partial and in-frame only. Of about 650,000 clones in the sample, 9.5% to 15% were seen once. Material: naive CD4+ T cells from blood. The receptor set was obtained from a man younger than 45 with type 1 diabetes. Each CDR3 is given with its conserved first and last residue. The D gene is left open where the match is weak. The size of a clone is reported for some rows only, either as once, few or many, or as a class for expanded clones.

v_gene: TRBV7-8; abundance: -; j_gene: TRBJ1-5; d_gene: -; CDR3aa: CASSLGHNQPQHF; CDR3nt: TGTGCCAGCAGCTTAGGGCACAATCAGCCCCAGCATTTT
v_gene: TRBV10-3; abundance: -; j_gene: TRBJ1-1; d_gene: -; CDR3aa: CAISESGGRGGTEAFF; CDR3nt: TGTGCCATCAGTGAGTCGGGGGGGAGAGGTGGCACTGAAGCTTTCTTT
v_gene: TRBV5-1; abundance: -; j_gene: TRBJ2-2; d_gene: -; CDR3aa: CASSFQASTGELFF; CDR3nt: TGCGCCAGCAGCTTCCAGGCGAGCACCGGGGAGCTGTTTTTT
v_gene: TRBV5-1; abundance: -; j_gene: TRBJ2-7; d_gene: TRBD1; CDR3aa: CASSIGPGQGYEQYF; CDR3nt: TGCGCCAGCAGCATTGGACCGGGACAGGGTTACGAGCAGTACTTC
v_gene: TRBV13; abundance: -; j_gene: TRBJ1-1; d_gene: -; CDR3aa: CASSLGSMGGYTEAFF; CDR3nt: TGTGCCAGCAGCTTAGGCTCAATGGGGGGATACACTGAAGCTTTCTTT
v_gene: TRBV4-1; abundance: few; j_gene: TRBJ2-3; d_gene: -; CDR3aa: CASSQGATSEGTDTQYF; CDR3nt: TGCGCCAGCAGCCAAGGGGCTACGTCTGAGGGGACAGATACGCAGTATTTT
v_gene: TRBV9; abundance: -; j_gene: TRBJ2-5; d_gene: TRBD2; CDR3aa: CASSQNTGLATVSQYF; CDR3nt: TGTGCCAGCAGTCAAAACACGGGACTAGCGACCGTCTCCCAGTACTTC
v_gene: TRBV7-2; abundance: -; j_gene: TRBJ2-1; d_gene: -; CDR3aa: CASSSLTMGNEQFF; CDR3nt: TGTGCCAGCAGCTCTCTCACTATGGGGAATGAGCAGTTCTTC
v_gene: TRBV10-3; abundance: -; j_gene: TRBJ1-2; d_gene: -; CDR3aa: CAISEYSTYGYTF; CDR3nt: TGTGCCATCAGTGAATACAGCACCTATGGCTACACCTTC
v_gene: TRBV14; abundance: few; j_gene: TRBJ1-1; d_gene: -; CDR3aa: CASSQDRDTEAFF; CDR3nt: TGTGCCAGCAGCCAAGATCGGGACACTGAAGCTTTCTTT
v_gene: TRBV30; abundance: -; j_gene: TRBJ1-5; d_gene: -; CDR3aa: CAWSGTGSRQPQHF; CDR3nt: TGTGCCTGGAGTGGGACTGGGTCGAGGCAGCCCCAGCATTTT
v_gene: TRBV18; abundance: few; j_gene: TRBJ1-2; d_gene: TRBD1; CDR3aa: CASSRDRSYYGYTF; CDR3nt: TGTGCCAGCTCCCGGGACAGGTCCTACTATGGCTACACCTTC
v_gene: TRBV4-3; abundance: few; j_gene: TRBJ2-5; d_gene: -; CDR3aa: CASSLEVAAKTQYF; CDR3nt: TGCGCCAGCAGCTTAGAAGTAGCGGCAAAGACCCAGTACTTC
v_gene: TRBV11-2; abundance: few; j_gene: TRBJ2-1; d_gene: -; CDR3aa: CASSLGGKRTYNEQFF; CDR3nt: TGTGCCAGCAGCCTAGGCGGTAAGCGGACCTACAATGAGCAGTTCTTC
v_gene: TRBV29-1; abundance: few; j_gene: TRBJ1-2; d_gene: -; CDR3aa: CSVEDLVGNYGYTF; CDR3nt: TGCAGCGTTGAAGATCTTGTGGGGAACTATGGCTACACCTTC
v_gene: TRBV9; abundance: few; j_gene: TRBJ2-7; d_gene: TRBD2; CDR3aa: CASSVATGGGGYEQYF; CDR3nt: TGTGCCAGCAGCGTAGCCACCGGAGGCGGGGGGTACGAGCAGTACTTC
v_gene: TRBV29-1; abundance: -; j_gene: TRBJ1-2; d_gene: -; CDR3aa: CSAKKTQGPNYGYTF; CDR3nt: TGCAGCGCGAAAAAGACCCAGGGGCCCAACTATGGCTACACCTTC
v_gene: TRBV18; abundance: -; j_gene: TRBJ2-5; d_gene: TRBD1; CDR3aa: CASSPGQGASEETQYF; CDR3nt: TGTGCCAGCTCACCAGGACAGGGGGCTTCTGAAGAGACCCAGTACTTC
v_gene: TRBV7-8; abundance: few; j_gene: TRBJ2-7; d_gene: -; CDR3aa: CASSPGDTWGEQYF; CDR3nt: TGTGCCAGCAGCCCCGGGGACACCTGGGGAGAGCAGTACTTC
v_gene: TRBV30; abundance: -; j_gene: TRBJ1-2; d_gene: -; CDR3aa: CAWSPGEGDGYTF; CDR3nt: TGTGCCTGGAGCCCCGGGGAAGGGGACGGCTACACCTTC
v_gene: TRBV28; abundance: -; j_gene: TRBJ2-5; d_gene: -; CDR3aa: CASRVKETQYF; CDR3nt: TGTGCCAGCAGGGTTAAAGAGACCCAGTACTTC
v_gene: TRBV10-2; abundance: few; j_gene: TRBJ1-2; d_gene: -; CDR3aa: CASGGQPYGYTF; CDR3nt: TGCGCCAGCGGCGGACAGCCGTATGGCTACACCTTC
v_gene: TRBV28; abundance: few; j_gene: TRBJ2-7; d_gene: TRBD1; CDR3aa: CASTTTGAREQYF; CDR3nt: TGTGCCAGCACTACAACAGGGGCGCGCGAGCAGTACTTC
v_gene: TRBV7-2; abundance: -; j_gene: TRBJ2-2; d_gene: -; CDR3aa: CASSLAAGSTGELFF; CDR3nt: TGTGCCAGCAGCTTAGCGGCGGGATCCACCGGGGAGCTGTTTTTT
v_gene: TRBV4-1; abundance: -; j_gene: TRBJ1-5; d_gene: -; CDR3aa: CASSQEGIGSNQPQHF; CDR3nt: TGCGCCAGCAGCCAAGAGGGTATCGGGAGCAATCAGCCCCAGCATTTT
v_gene: TRBV7-9; abundance: -; j_gene: TRBJ2-1; d_gene: TRBD2; CDR3aa: CASRPGGSYNEQFF; CDR3nt: TGTGCCAGCAGACCGGGGGGCTCCTACAATGAGCAGTTCTTC
v_gene: TRBV29-1; abundance: few; j_gene: TRBJ1-1; d_gene: -; CDR3aa: CSASTEMNTEAFF; CDR3nt: TGCAGCGCCTCGACAGAGATGAACACTGAAGCTTTCTTT
v_gene: TRBV2; abundance: few; j_gene: TRBJ2-7; d_gene: -; CDR3aa: CASSETANHEQYF; CDR3nt: TGTGCCAGCAGTGAAACAGCTAACCACGAGCAGTACTTC
v_gene: TRBV6-5; abundance: -; j_gene: TRBJ2-1; d_gene: -; CDR3aa: CASRAYNEQFF; CDR3nt: TGTGCCAGCAGGGCGTACAATGAGCAGTTCTTC
v_gene: TRBV7-2; abundance: -; j_gene: TRBJ2-5; d_gene: TRBD1; CDR3aa: CASSLAGQGGETQYF; CDR3nt: TGTGCCAGCAGCTTAGCGGGACAGGGGGGAGAGACCCAGTACTTC
v_gene: TRBV9; abundance: few; j_gene: TRBJ1-5; d_gene: -; CDR3aa: CASSVGHGDRQHF; CDR3nt: TGTGCCAGCAGCGTAGGGCACGGGGATCGCCAGCATTTT
v_gene: TRBV9; abundance: -; j_gene: TRBJ2-1; d_gene: TRBD1; CDR3aa: CASSEGQFEQFF; CDR3nt: TGTGCCAGCAGCGAGGGACAGTTTGAGCAGTTCTTC
v_gene: TRBV9; abundance: -; j_gene: TRBJ2-1; d_gene: -; CDR3aa: CASSPRSQGDEQFF; CDR3nt: TGTGCCAGCAGCCCCCGTTCTCAGGGCGATGAGCAGTTCTTC
v_gene: TRBV25-1; abundance: -; j_gene: TRBJ2-1; d_gene: TRBD2; CDR3aa: CASSESRTSGNNEQFF; CDR3nt: TGTGCCAGCAGTGAATCACGGACTAGCGGGAACAATGAGCAGTTCTTC
v_gene: TRBV6-1; abundance: few; j_gene: TRBJ2-1; d_gene: -; CDR3aa: CASSEAIYGNYNEQFF; CDR3nt: TGTGCCAGCAGTGAAGCCATCTATGGAAACTACAATGAGCAGTTCTTC
v_gene: TRBV13; abundance: -; j_gene: TRBJ2-2; d_gene: -; CDR3aa: CASSLARVSGELFF; CDR3nt: TGTGCCAGCAGCTTGGCTAGGGTCAGCGGGGAGCTGTTTTTT
v_gene: TRBV7-2; abundance: -; j_gene: TRBJ2-5; d_gene: -; CDR3aa: CASSLAWGQGETQYF; CDR3nt: TGTGCCAGCAGCTTAGCGTGGGGCCAAGGCGAGACCCAGTACTTC
v_gene: TRBV2; abundance: -; j_gene: TRBJ1-5; d_gene: -; CDR3aa: CASSEARTVNQPQHF; CDR3nt: TGTGCCAGCAGTGAAGCGCGGACGGTGAATCAGCCCCAGCATTTT
v_gene: TRBV15; abundance: few; j_gene: TRBJ1-2; d_gene: TRBD1; CDR3aa: CATSSLQGVHNYGYTF; CDR3nt: TGTGCCACCAGCAGTTTACAGGGGGTGCATAACTATGGCTACACCTTC
v_gene: TRBV6-6; abundance: few; j_gene: TRBJ2-1; d_gene: -; CDR3aa: CASSYSRGSYNEQFF; CDR3nt: TGTGCCAGCAGTTACTCCCGAGGCTCCTACAATGAGCAGTTCTTC
v_gene: TRBV6-6; abundance: -; j_gene: TRBJ2-4; d_gene: TRBD1; CDR3aa: CASTGQGLDIQYF; CDR3nt: TGTGCCAGCACCGGACAGGGCCTTGACATTCAGTACTTC
v_gene: TRBV10-3; abundance: many; j_gene: TRBJ2-1; d_gene: -; CDR3aa: CATQTINEQFF; CDR3nt: TGTGCCACCCAGACAATTAATGAGCAGTTCTTC
v_gene: TRBV7-9; abundance: -; j_gene: TRBJ1-2; d_gene: -; CDR3aa: CASSDTFQGSNYGYTF; CDR3nt: TGTGCCAGCAGCGACACCTTCCAGGGTTCTAACTATGGCTACACCTTC
v_gene: TRBV4-3; abundance: -; j_gene: TRBJ1-1; d_gene: -; CDR3aa: CASSQAPQGNTEAFF; CDR3nt: TGCGCCAGCAGCCAAGCCCCACAGGGGAACACTGAAGCTTTCTTT
v_gene: TRBV5-6; abundance: -; j_gene: TRBJ2-2; d_gene: -; CDR3aa: CASSFQSAGELFF; CDR3nt: TGTGCCAGCAGCTTTCAGAGTGCCGGGGAGCTGTTTTTT
v_gene: TRBV11-1; abundance: -; j_gene: TRBJ2-1; d_gene: TRBD1; CDR3aa: CASSPWDRVGNEQFF; CDR3nt: TGTGCCAGCAGCCCGTGGGACAGGGTAGGGAATGAGCAGTTCTTC
v_gene: TRBV7-2; abundance: -; j_gene: TRBJ2-4; d_gene: -; CDR3aa: CASSQGTPTGIQYF; CDR3nt: TGTGCCAGCAGCCAAGGGACTCCCACGGGCATTCAGTACTTC
v_gene: TRBV18; abundance: few; j_gene: TRBJ2-7; d_gene: -; CDR3aa: CASSPVAGNDEQYF; CDR3nt: TGTGCCAGCTCACCAGTTGCCGGTAACGACGAGCAGTACTTC
v_gene: TRBV4-3; abundance: few; j_gene: TRBJ1-6; d_gene: -; CDR3aa: CASSLSPGSSYNSPLHF; CDR3nt: TGCGCCAGCAGCTTAAGTCCGGGGAGCTCCTATAATTCACCCCTCCACTTT
v_gene: TRBV27; abundance: -; j_gene: TRBJ1-5; d_gene: -; CDR3aa: CASSLFAPRTSNQPQHF; CDR3nt: TGTGCCAGCAGTTTATTTGCGCCTAGGACTAGCAATCAGCCCCAGCATTTT
v_gene: TRBV7-2; abundance: -; j_gene: TRBJ1-2; d_gene: TRBD1; CDR3aa: CASSPGYVGQGGYGYTF; CDR3nt: TGTGCCAGCAGCCCAGGATACGTTGGACAGGGTGGCTATGGCTACACCTTC
v_gene: TRBV5-4; abundance: -; j_gene: TRBJ2-5; d_gene: -; CDR3aa: CASSLAEKETQYF; CDR3nt: TGTGCCAGCAGCTTGGCCGAAAAAGAGACCCAGTACTTC
v_gene: TRBV5-1; abundance: -; j_gene: TRBJ2-5; d_gene: TRBD2; CDR3aa: CASSRGERTQYF; CDR3nt: TGCGCCAGCAGCCGGGGGGAGAGGACCCAGTACTTC
v_gene: TRBV7-9; abundance: few; j_gene: TRBJ2-3; d_gene: TRBD1; CDR3aa: CASSLGTGSDTQYF; CDR3nt: TGTGCCAGCAGCTTGGGGACAGGCTCAGATACGCAGTATTTT